This TCR beta chain was sequenced during a study of blood T cell repertoires in COVID-19. Study background: Acute and convalescent COVID-19 specimens originated in the United States, Italy and Spain. The analysed material was cDNA or gDNA that came from T cells, B-cell-depleted T cells, or PBMCs.

Under the authors' procedure: Amplification of reference gene primers was used by the study to estimate nucleated cell counts. The assay was immunoSEQ multiplex PCR, and TCRdb's table has in-frame clones only and misses some. That table is the source of V, J and clone size, and D and trimming were worked out from the DNA. The sample yields hundreds of thousands of clones, 75% to 90% seen once. CDR1 is SGDLS and CDR2 is YYNGEE in the germline V gene. The V and J ends lost 6 bases and 4 bases respectively, with 20 bases between them. CDR3 length: 16 residues. This TCR was recovered from a woman between 25 and 40 years old with acute or convalescent COVID-19. The sequenced sample was peripheral blood. The gene calls are TRBV9 and TRBJ2-1; perhaps TRBD2 as D (6 bases). The CDR3, as DNA: TGTGCCAGCACCACCGCCTCCGCGGGAACTTACAATGAGCAGTTCTTC. It translates to CASTTASAGTYNEQFF.